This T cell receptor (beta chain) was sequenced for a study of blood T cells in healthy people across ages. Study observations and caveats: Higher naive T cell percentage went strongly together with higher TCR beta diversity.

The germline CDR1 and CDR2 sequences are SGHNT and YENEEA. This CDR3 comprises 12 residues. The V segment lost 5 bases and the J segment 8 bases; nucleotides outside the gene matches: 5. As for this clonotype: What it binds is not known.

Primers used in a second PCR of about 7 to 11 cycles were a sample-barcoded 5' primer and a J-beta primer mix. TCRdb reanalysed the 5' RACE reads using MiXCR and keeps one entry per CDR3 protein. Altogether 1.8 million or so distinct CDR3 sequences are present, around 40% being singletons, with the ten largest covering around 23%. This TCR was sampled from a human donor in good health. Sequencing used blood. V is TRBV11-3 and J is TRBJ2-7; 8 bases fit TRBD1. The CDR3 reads CASSPDRVKQYF. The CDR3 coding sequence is TGTGCCAGCAGCCCGGACAGGGTGAAGCAGTACTTC.